A single sample gave rise to the 32 T cell receptor beta chains below, sequenced in a study of T cells in Graves' hyperthyroidism and ophthalmopathy (dated by TCRdb to between 2017 and 2020). The library was obtained by multiplex PCR. Sequencing took place on an Illumina HiSeq 2000. Amplification of TCR beta CDR3 regions was carried out from RNA transcripts. A first-round RT-PCR of the TCR CDR3 used the HTBI primer set with the Qiagen OneStep RT-PCR kit. TCRdb cleaned the public reads at Q25 with fastp, built clones with MiXCR and kept in-frame beta chains. One record per CDR3 amino acid sequence lists the most common genes and DNA. Present in this sample are over 550,000 distinct CDR3 sequences, over 15% of which were seen just once. The leading ten clones occupy around a sixth of the sample. The sample consisted of blood. All receptors come from a woman aged 18-30 years with Graves' hyperthyroidism.

This clonotype has at least ten counts. The chain joins TRBV14 to TRBJ2-3; no clear D. Per the germline V gene, CDR1 is SGHDN and CDR2 is FVKESK. V was pared by 0 bases and J by 0 bases, with 16 bases between. The CDR3 has 18 amino acids. CDR3 DNA sequence: TGTGCCAGCAGCCAAGATATCCCACTATTTTCTAGCACAGATACGCAGTATTTT. It encodes CASSQDIPLFSSTDTQYF.

Details on this clonotype: The junction does not match germline at one end; this may be a read error. The V call is TRBV27, the J call TRBJ1-5; 7 nucleotides line up with TRBD1. This CDR3 is built from 14 residues. CDR1 is MNHEY and CDR2 is SMNVEV in the germline V gene (reference sequence). CDR3 in DNA: TGTGCCAGCACCAACCGGGACAGAGCTCCACCCCGGCATTTT. It is translated as CASTNRDRAPPRHF.

The chain links TRBV24-1 to TRBJ2-3; D may be TRBD2 (5 bases). Trimming stripped 0 bases from V and 3 bases from J, with 9 bases between. The germline CDR1 and CDR2 sequences are KGHDR and SFDVKD. This CDR3 is 15 amino acids long. The CDR3 protein is CATSDLNPGTDTQYF. As DNA, the CDR3 is TGTGCCACCAGTGATTTGAACCCGGGGACAGATACGCAGTATTTT.

Ten or more counts support this clonotype. Here the CDR3 reads CASSSPGTVSYEQYF. CDR3 coding DNA: TGTGCCAGCAGTTCTCCCGGGACAGTCTCCTACGAGCAGTACTTC. The chain carries TRBV28 and TRBJ2-7; 7 nucleotides line up with TRBD1. Trimming cost V 4 bases and J 0 bases; bases outside gene matches: 6. This CDR3 region has 15 residues. Per germline, CDR1 MDHEN and CDR2 SYDVKM.

J is TRBJ1-1 and V is TRBV11-2; D might be TRBD1 (5 bases). The CDR3 sequence is 15 residues long. Deletions cut 2 bases from V and 1 base from J, with 11 bases between. Germline V gene data show CDR1 as SGHAT and CDR2 as FQNNGV. CDR3 protein: CASSLRSGRNTEAFF. CDR3 bases: TGTGCCAGCAGCTTACGGTCGGGGCGGAACACTGAAGCTTTCTTT.

This clonotype was counted at least ten times. The chain combines TRBV5-1 with TRBJ1-1; 8 bases are shared with TRBD1. CDR1 and CDR2 from the germline V gene are SGHRS and YFSETQ. The CDR3 totals 14 residues. The junction had 4 bases not matched to a gene; V was cut back by 4 bases and J by 2 bases. This chain's CDR3 is CASSPDRANTEAFF. The DNA for the CDR3 is TGCGCCAGCAGCCCGGACAGGGCCAACACTGAAGCTTTCTTT.

This clonotype was detected many times. V usage is TRBV7-2 and J usage is TRBJ2-7; tentatively, D is TRBD2 (5 bases). V dropped 1 base and J dropped 5 bases, with 9 bases sitting between them. The CDR3 sequence is 13 residues long. Per the germline V gene, CDR1 is SGHTA and CDR2 is FQGNSA. CDR3 loop: CASSLEVSDEQYF. CDR3 in DNA: TGTGCCAGCAGCTTAGAGGTTAGCGACGAGCAGTACTTC.

This sequence joins TRBV10-3 and TRBJ2-1, with D unresolved. The CDR3 sequence is 16 residues long. Trimming left V 3 bases short and J 2 bases short, with 14 bases between. The germline gives CDR1 ENHRY, CDR2 SYGVKD. The CDR3 spells CAISDNYATTYNEQFF. The CDR3, as DNA: TGTGCCATCAGTGATAACTATGCTACGACCTACAATGAGCAGTTCTTC.

The sample holds a few counts of this clonotype. The chain combines TRBV6-2 or TRBV6-3 with TRBJ1-2, with TRBD1 matching over 11 bases. This CDR3 is 15 amino acids long. The V gene end was trimmed by 6 bases and the J gene end by 7 bases; junction bases not matched to a gene: 10. CDR1 is MNHEY, CDR2 SVGEGT, per germline. The CDR3 loop is CASRDLGQGVGGYTF. The CDR3 nucleotides read TGTGCCAGCAGGGATTTGGGACAGGGGGTCGGTGGCTACACCTTC.

This clonotype occurred a few times. The chain recombines TRBV6-1 with TRBJ2-2, with TRBD2 identical over 9 bases. Looked up from germline, CDR1 is MNHNS and CDR2 is SASEGT. Unmatched junction bases numbered 13, after V lost 4 bases and J lost 4 bases. This CDR3 comprises 18 residues. The CDR3 sequence is CASSVGSGRSSVTGELFF. The CDR3 nucleotides read TGTGCCAGCAGTGTGGGCAGCGGGAGGTCCTCGGTCACCGGGGAGCTGTTTTTT.

This clonotype was seen repeatedly, ten times or more. The J gene is TRBJ1-2, the V gene TRBV3-1, with D tentatively TRBD1 (5 bases). CDR3 length: 14 residues. The germline V and J ends were trimmed by 4 bases and 2 bases, with 11 bases remaining between them. Per germline, CDR1 LGHDT and CDR2 YNNKEL (reference sequence). CDR3 in amino acids: CASSLGTVNYGYTF. DNA of the CDR3: TGTGCCAGCAGCCTCGGGACCGTCAACTATGGCTACACCTTC.

This clonotype has more than one count but fewer than ten. The chain uses TRBV4-2 and TRBJ2-1; 9 bases agree with TRBD2. J was trimmed by 0 bases and V by 4 bases; bases with no gene match: 4. The CDR3 totals 16 residues. In germline, CDR1 is LGHNA, CDR2 YNFKEQ. CDR3 loop: CASSRSSGVSYNEQFF. The CDR3, as DNA: TGTGCCAGCAGCCGCTCTAGCGGGGTCTCCTACAATGAGCAGTTCTTC.

The genes are TRBV4-3 and TRBJ2-5; TRBD2 agrees at 7 bases. Germline lookup yields CDR1 LGHNA and CDR2 YSLEER. CDR3 length: 15 amino acids. V dropped 4 bases and J dropped 2; count of bases not matched to a gene: 7. The CDR3, as DNA: TGCGCCAGCAGCCGGCAACTAGCGAGGCAAGAGACCCAGTACTTC. This codes for CASSRQLARQETQYF.

The chain carries TRBV10-3 and TRBJ2-5; TRBD1 matches 9 bases. V dropped 2 bases and J dropped 5; count of bases not matched to a gene: 6. Germline CDR1 is ENHRY and CDR2 is SYGVKD. CDR3 length equals 15 residues. CDR3 residues: CAISEAGQGKETQYF. In DNA form, the CDR3 reads TGTGCCATCAGTGAGGCCGGACAGGGGAAGGAGACCCAGTACTTC.

This clonotype was seen ten or more times. The V call is TRBV7-8, the J call TRBJ2-7, with D perhaps assigned TRBD1 or TRBD2 (5 bases each). Germline V gene data show CDR1 as SGHVS and CDR2 as FQNEAQ. The CDR3 loop spans 16 amino acids. Trimming took 1 base from V and 3 from J, leaving 16 bases between them. CDR3 nucleotides: TGTGCCAGCAGCTTAGTCGGGACCCGTGCTGGCTACGAGCAGTACTTC. Translating gives CASSLVGTRAGYEQYF.

The chain combines TRBV29-1 with TRBJ2-7; D tentatively reads TRBD1 or TRBD2 (5 bases each). Trimming took 7 bases from V and 5 from J, leaving 21 bases between them. CDR3 length equals 14 residues. The germline V gene has CDR1 SQVTM and CDR2 ANQGSEA. The CDR3 nucleotides are TGCAGCGGCTCCCGGGACCCCCAATGCGACGAGCAGTACTTC. Protein: CSGSRDPQCDEQYF.

This clonotype was counted at least ten times. V usage is TRBV2 and J usage is TRBJ1-2; possible D gene TRBD1, 5 bases. The ends were cut back, 7 bases at V and 4 bases at J, with 10 bases in the middle. The V gene's germline CDR1 is SNHLY and CDR2 FYNNEI. The CDR3 is 12 amino acids. The CDR3 reads CASTRAAYGYTF. CDR3 nucleotides: TGTGCCAGCACCAGGGCCGCCTATGGCTACACCTTC.

This clonotype was counted at least ten times. The chain links TRBV11-2 to TRBJ1-5; D call uncertain. The V gene's germline CDR1 is SGHAT and CDR2 FQNNGV. Trimming shortened V by 5 bases and J by 1 base, and 12 bases separated the two germline ends. The CDR3 extends over 15 amino acids. The CDR3 sequence is CASSLSDGSNQPQHF. In DNA, the CDR3 is TGTGCCAGCAGCCTTTCTGACGGGAGCAATCAGCCCCAGCATTTT.

This clonotype was counted ten times or more. The CDR3 loop is CASSYLTSGRVYEQYF. The CDR3 DNA follows: TGTGCCAGCAGCTACTTGACTAGCGGGAGGGTCTACGAGCAGTACTTC. The rearrangement joins TRBV7-2 to TRBJ2-7, with 14 bases that match TRBD2. This CDR3 has 16 residues. Germline V gene lookup returns CDR1 SGHTA and CDR2 FQGNSA. V was clipped by 4 bases and J by 3 bases; unmatched bases: 5.

This chain links TRBV6-4 with TRBJ2-3; D unclear. The CDR3 totals 15 residues. CDR1 is MRHNA, CDR2 SNTAGT, per germline. V gave up 4 bases and J gave up 2 bases, with 13 bases separating them. CDR3 coding DNA: TGTGCCAGCAGTGTCGCACAGAAGCCCACAGATACGCAGTATTTT. Encoded protein: CASSVAQKPTDTQYF.

This clonotype was seen a handful of times. The gene calls are TRBV5-1 and TRBJ2-5; D is undetermined. This CDR3 comprises 13 residues. In germline, CDR1 is SGHRS, CDR2 YFSETQ. Trimming left V 5 bases short and J 2 bases short, with 10 bases between. The CDR3 spells CASSTVGQETQYF. Written as DNA, the CDR3 is TGCGCCAGCAGTACGGTCGGACAAGAGACCCAGTACTTC.

This clonotype has only a few counts. V is TRBV5-1 and J is TRBJ2-5, with D maybe TRBD1 (5 bases). The CDR3 runs 15 residues. Trimming removed 2 bases at V and 2 bases at J, with 13 bases between. From germline, CDR1 is SGHRS and CDR2 YFSETQ. The CDR3 nucleotides are TGCGCCAGCAGCTTCAGGGCCCTGGAGCAAGAGACCCAGTACTTC. As protein: CASSFRALEQETQYF. Combining the CDR3 with reference TRBV5-1 and TRBJ2-5 gives the whole variable domain KAGVTQTPRYLIKTRGQQVTLSCSPISGHRSVSWYQQTPGQGLQFLFEYFSETQRNKGNFPGRFSGRQFSNSRSEMNVSTLELGDSALYLCASSFRALEQETQYFGPGTRLLVL.

The chain recombines TRBV7-3 with TRBJ2-1; D not certain. This CDR3 has 14 amino acids. Between the trimmed V and J ends, which lost 5 bases and 6 bases, there was a span of 14 bases. The germline gives CDR1 SGHTA, CDR2 FQGTGA. In nucleotides, the CDR3 is TGTGCCAGCAGCCCAACCCAACAGAGCAATGAGCAGTTCTTC. Protein: CASSPTQQSNEQFF.

This clonotype was seen many times. This sequence joins TRBV11-2 and TRBJ1-1; D is possibly TRBD1 (5 bases). The CDR3 is 14 residues long. V was shortened by 3 bases and J by 4 bases, with 12 bases between the two germline ends. Germline values: CDR1 SGHAT, CDR2 FQNNGV. The CDR3 is CASSFQGVGTEAFF. In DNA form, the CDR3 reads TGTGCCAGCAGCTTCCAGGGAGTAGGCACTGAAGCTTTCTTT.

In this sample, this clonotype turned up a few times. The chain combines TRBV12-3 or TRBV12-4 with TRBJ2-7, with unresolved D. V was cut by 6 bases and J by 4 bases, with 25 bases left in between. The CDR3 has 17 amino acids. The CDR3 coding sequence is TGTGCCAGCAGGTCAGGCGGTCAAGCAGATATAAAATACGAGCAGTACTTC. This sequence encodes CASRSGGQADIKYEQYF.

This clonotype was seen a handful of times. At one boundary the junction diverges from the germline segment, which might be a read error. The chain joins TRBV2 to TRBJ1-2, with 8 bases aligning to TRBD1. The V gene's germline CDR1 is SNHLY and CDR2 FYNNEI. This CDR3 has 14 residues. The CDR3 region is CAGSEDRGADGYTF. CDR3 in DNA: TGTGCCGGCAGTGAAGACAGGGGAGCAGATGGCTACACCTTC. Combining the CDR3 with reference TRBV2 and TRBJ1-2 gives the whole variable domain EPEVTQTPSHQVTQMGQEVILRCVPISNHLYFYWYRQILGQKVEFLVSFYNNEISEKSEIFDDQFSVERPDGSNFTLKIRSTKLEDSAMYFCAGSEDRGADGYTFGSGTRLTVV.

The chain carries TRBV18 and TRBJ2-7; 9 bases agree with TRBD1. J lost 1 base, V lost 7 bases, and 8 bases had no gene match. Germline CDR1 KGHSH, CDR2 LQKENI. This CDR3 comprises 15 residues. The CDR3 reads CASLSRQGVSYEQYF. CDR3 nucleotides: TGTGCCAGCTTGTCCAGACAGGGGGTTTCCTACGAGCAGTACTTC.

This clonotype was observed many times. This chain uses TRBV6-1 with TRBJ2-5; D is unclear. The germline V and J ends were trimmed by 5 bases and 0 bases, with 13 bases remaining between them. CDR3 length equals 15 residues. Germline CDR1 reads MNHNS; CDR2 reads SASEGT. The CDR3 nucleotides are TGTGCCAGCAGTTACAAGAAGGAGTACCAAGAGACCCAGTACTTC. Protein: CASSYKKEYQETQYF.

This sequence joins TRBV28 and TRBJ2-5; D is perhaps TRBD1 or TRBD2 (5 bases each). V gave up 3 bases and J gave up 2 bases, with 13 bases separating them. The CDR3 runs to 15 residues. CDR1 and CDR2 (germline): MDHEN, SYDVKM. CDR3 amino acids: CASSFRGRKQETQYF. The CDR3 bases are TGTGCCAGCAGTTTCCGGGGCAGAAAACAAGAGACCCAGTACTTC.

Comment on this clonotype: A read error may account for a junction end that differs from germline. V usage is TRBV6-1 and J usage is TRBJ2-7; D ambiguous. The CDR3 totals 15 residues. From germline, CDR1 is MNHNS and CDR2 SASEGT. The CDR3 DNA follows: TGTGCCAGCAGGGAAGGTGCACCACCCCACTACGAGCAGTACTTC. Translation: CASREGAPPHYEQYF.

The CDR3: CASSPRQGDRQYF. CDR3 nucleotide sequence: TGTGCCAGCAGCCCACGACAGGGGGATCGGCAGTACTTC. The V gene is TRBV9, the J gene TRBJ2-7; 9 bases line up with TRBD1. The CDR3 is made up of 13 amino acids. V was clipped by 4 bases and J by 9 bases; unmatched bases: 8. CDR1 is SGDLS, CDR2 YYNGEE, per germline.

This clonotype appeared many times. The chain is built from TRBV20-1 and TRBJ1-5; D possibly corresponds to TRBD1 (5 bases). The V and J ends lost 6 bases and 2 bases respectively, with 8 bases between them. The CDR3 length is 12 residues. Germline V gene lookup returns CDR1 DFQATT and CDR2 SNEGSKA (reference sequence). The CDR3 sequence is CSAVRGNQPQHF. As DNA, the CDR3 is TGCAGTGCGGTCAGGGGCAATCAGCCCCAGCATTTT.